The 3 T cell receptor beta chains presented below share a single source sample, sequenced in a study of blood T cell repertoires in COVID-19. Sequencing used immunoSEQ multiplex PCR; TCRdb keeps in-frame clones, though not all of them. The profile shows roughly 250,000 clones, around 90% of them singletons. Sequencing was carried out using peripheral blood. The origin of the receptors is a woman aged 25 to 39 with acute or convalescent COVID-19.

V and J are TRBV29-1 and TRBJ2-7, with 7 bases that match TRBD1. V shed 6 bases, J shed 5 bases, and the junction held 4 bases outside the gene matches. CDR1 and CDR2 from the germline V gene are SQVTM and ANQGSEA. CDR3 length equals 11 residues. In nucleotides, the CDR3 is TGCAGCGTAGGAACAGGGGACGAGCAGTACTTC. Encoded protein: CSVGTGDEQYF.

This chain uses TRBV5-6 with TRBJ2-5; TRBD1 matches 8 bases. This CDR3 has 15 residues. Germline values: CDR1 SGHDT, CDR2 YYEEEE. V shed 4 bases, J shed 5 bases, and the junction held 10 bases outside the gene matches. The CDR3 is CASSPGDRFAETQYF. CDR3 bases: TGTGCCAGCAGCCCGGGGGACAGGTTCGCGGAGACCCAGTACTTC.

The genes are TRBV5-1 and TRBJ2-1; TRBD2 agrees at 14 bases. The J segment lost 9 bases and the V segment lost 3 bases, leaving 8 bases of the junction unmatched. The CDR3 extends over 16 amino acids. Germline lookup yields CDR1 SGHRS and CDR2 YFSETQ. The chain's CDR3 is CASSWLTSGREAEQFF. The CDR3 nucleotides are TGCGCCAGCAGCTGGCTGACTAGCGGGAGGGAGGCTGAGCAGTTCTTC.